Each of the 23 T cell receptor beta chains below was sequenced from the same sample in a study of blood T cell repertoires in COVID-19 (dated by TCRdb to the early 2020s). The library was prepared using the immunoSEQ multiplex PCR assay. TCRdb holds this immuneACCESS table with in-frame rearrangements only. Some clones are missing; in checked studies, unresolved V genes explain under half, and the rest has no known cause. This sample lists roughly 290,000 clones; approximately 83% were detected once. Around 16% of the sample is taken by the ten largest. Sequenced input: peripheral blood. The receptor source for this set is an older person with COVID-19, enrolled during active disease.

The chain recombines TRBV28 with TRBJ1-2; 7 nucleotides match TRBD1. CDR1 MDHEN and CDR2 SYDVKM come from the germline V gene. V was clipped by 3 bases and J by 5 bases; unmatched bases: 3. This CDR3 spans 13 amino acids. The CDR3 DNA follows: TGTGCCAGCAGTTTGGGACAGATGTATGGCTACACCTTC. Translation gives CASSLGQMYGYTF.

The V and J genes are TRBV5-4 and TRBJ2-5; the D gene is possibly TRBD2 (6 bases). Germline lookup yields CDR1 SGHNT and CDR2 YYREEE (reference sequence). The CDR3 has 15 amino acids. V lost 4 bases and J lost 2, with 15 bases in between. CDR3 amino acids: CASSLRGIHQETQYF. The DNA for the CDR3 is TGTGCCAGCAGCCTGCGGGGAATACATCAAGAGACCCAGTACTTC.

The CDR3 reads CASTQPGLTTDTQYF. The CDR3 DNA sequence: TGTGCCAGCACCCAGCCGGGACTTACCACAGATACGCAGTATTTT. The chain is built from TRBV6-5 and TRBJ2-3, with D maybe TRBD2 (6 bases). The CDR3 extends over 15 amino acids. With 7 bases removed from V and 2 bases from J, the gap between germline ends came to 16 bases. CDR1 is MNHEY and CDR2 is SVGAGI in the germline V gene.

The rearrangement joins TRBV5-5 to TRBJ1-4; weak D call: TRBD1 (6 bases). Trimming stripped 1 base from V and 6 bases from J, with 13 bases between. Germline CDR1 reads SGHKS; CDR2 reads YYEKEE (reference sequence). The CDR3 runs to 15 residues. As DNA, the CDR3 is TGTGCCAGCAGCTTGACGACAGGAAATGATGAAAAACTGTTTTTT. The encoded protein is CASSLTTGNDEKLFF.

The genes are TRBV9 and TRBJ2-1; 14 bases are a match to TRBD2. The CDR3 runs 16 residues. The germline V gene encodes CDR1 SGDLS and CDR2 YYNGEE. Trimming took 3 bases from V and 7 from J; bases not matched to a gene: 6. The CDR3 is CASSAPGLAGVNEQFF. CDR3 bases: TGTGCCAGCAGCGCCCCGGGACTAGCGGGAGTTAATGAGCAGTTCTTC.

The gene calls are TRBV25-1 and TRBJ2-7, with 8 bases aligning to TRBD1. This CDR3 contains 16 residues. Germline CDR1 MGHDK, CDR2 SYGVNS. Unmatched junction bases numbered 10, after V lost 2 bases and J lost 4 bases. CDR3 amino acids: CASSEGGRGRRYEQYF. The CDR3 nucleotides are TGTGCCAGCAGTGAAGGGGGCAGGGGGCGCAGGTACGAGCAGTACTTC.

The V gene is TRBV6-2 or TRBV6-3, the J gene TRBJ2-1, with 7 nucleotides matching TRBD1. In germline, CDR1 is MNHEY, CDR2 SVGEGT. The ends lost 6 bases at V and 4 bases at J; junction bases unmatched: 12. The CDR3 consists of 16 residues. The CDR3 reads CASSLKGAGEYNEQFF. The CDR3 DNA reads as TGTGCCAGCAGCCTAAAGGGGGCCGGGGAGTACAATGAGCAGTTCTTC.

CDR3: CASSHTGSGYTIYF. The DNA for the CDR3 is TGTGCCAGCAGCCATACAGGGTCGGGGTACACCATATATTTT. The V call is TRBV28, the J call TRBJ1-3, with D tentatively TRBD1 (6 bases). The CDR3 sequence is 14 residues long. V lost 6 bases to trimming and J lost 8 bases, with 17 bases between them. Per germline, CDR1 MDHEN and CDR2 SYDVKM.

The rearrangement joins TRBV29-1 to TRBJ2-7, with 10 bases fitting TRBD2. Germline assignment: CDR1 SQVTM and CDR2 ANQGSEA. The CDR3 spans 14 residues. The V and J ends lost 4 bases and 2 bases, in that order; junction bases with no gene match: 5. Here the CDR3 reads CSVASGGGPYEQYF. The CDR3 DNA reads as TGCAGCGTTGCAAGCGGGGGGGGGCCCTACGAGCAGTACTTC.

The genes are TRBV27 and TRBJ2-1; TRBD2 agrees at 12 bases. CDR3 length: 15 residues. CDR1 is MNHEY and CDR2 is SMNVEV in the germline V gene (reference sequence). Losses at the gene ends were 6 bases for V and 7 bases for J; bases not matched to a gene: 7. The CDR3 coding sequence is TGTGCCAGCAGGGATCTAGCGGGAGGGAGAAATGAGCAGTTCTTC. The encoded protein is CASRDLAGGRNEQFF.

This clone has only one observation. The chain joins TRBV19 to TRBJ1-1; a weak D match, TRBD1 (5 bases). Germline assignment: CDR1 LNHDA and CDR2 SQIVND (reference sequence). The CDR3 is 13 residues long. V dropped 6 bases and J dropped 1 base, with 9 bases sitting between them. This chain's CDR3 is CASRVTGNTEAFF. The CDR3 DNA reads as TGTGCCAGTAGGGTAACAGGGAACACTGAAGCTTTCTTT.

Worth noting for this clone: The same CDR3 is also encoded by other DNA sequences in this sample. The chain has TRBV5-1 and TRBJ1-4; 9 bases fit TRBD1. V lost 0 bases, J lost 8 bases, and 5 bases stayed unmatched. The V gene's germline CDR1 is SGHRS and CDR2 YFSETQ. This CDR3 region has 15 residues. The CDR3 nucleotides are TGCGCCAGCAGCTTGGAGGGACAGGGAGGCGAAAAACTGTTTTTT. Amino acids: CASSLEGQGGEKLFF. Together with reference TRBV5-1 and TRBJ1-4, the CDR3 gives the full variable domain: KAGVTQTPRYLIKTRGQQVTLSCSPISGHRSVSWYQQTPGQGLQFLFEYFSETQRNKGNFPGRFSGRQFSNSRSEMNVSTLELGDSALYLCASSLEGQGGEKLFFGSGTQLSVL.

The sample holds a few counts of this clone. The rearrangement links TRBV7-6 to TRBJ2-1, with D maybe TRBD1 (6 bases). Germline CDR1 SGHVS, CDR2 FNYEAQ. The CDR3 covers 14 residues. With 6 bases removed from V and 8 bases from J, the gap between germline ends came to 17 bases. CDR3 coding DNA: TGTGCCAGCAGTTCCCTACAGGGTGTTCATGAGCAGTTCTTC. It translates to CASSSLQGVHEQFF.

The chain recombines TRBV5-4 with TRBJ2-7, with 10 bases lining up with TRBD1. Trimming removed 3 bases from V and 3 bases from J; junction bases left unmatched: 3. CDR1 and CDR2 (germline): SGHNT, YYREEE (reference sequence). CDR3 size: 14 residues. The CDR3 nucleotides are TGTGCCAGCAGCTCACGGACAGGGGGCTACGAGCAGTACTTC. Amino acids: CASSSRTGGYEQYF.

The genes are TRBV13 and TRBJ2-7; tentatively, D is TRBD2 (6 bases). Germline V gene lookup returns CDR1 PRHDT and CDR2 FYEKMQ (reference sequence). The CDR3 length is 16 residues. V was clipped by 4 bases and J by 0 bases, with 16 bases between them. The CDR3 DNA reads as TGTGCCAGCAGCTCAATTAGCGGACTGAGCTCCTACGAGCAGTACTTC. This gives the protein CASSSISGLSSYEQYF.

This clone appeared a few times. The chain links TRBV6-4 to TRBJ2-5; 8 bases match TRBD2. V trimming: 2 bases; J trimming: 2 bases; junction bases outside the gene matches: 13. Germline V gene data show CDR1 as MRHNA and CDR2 as SNTAGT. The CDR3 runs to 18 residues. CDR3 residues: CASSDHFGRVLVQETQYF. The CDR3 DNA reads as TGTGCCAGCAGTGACCACTTCGGGAGGGTCTTAGTTCAAGAGACCCAGTACTTC.

This chain connects TRBV29-1 to TRBJ2-7; 9 bases are a match to TRBD2. This CDR3 region has 14 residues. Germline V gene sequence: CDR1 SQVTM, CDR2 ANQGSEA. J gave up 4 bases and V 4 bases, and 8 bases lay outside the gene matches. The DNA of the CDR3 is TGCAGCGTTGCCCTTAGCGGGGGATGGTACGAGCAGTACTTC. This translates into CSVALSGGWYEQYF.

V usage is TRBV27 and J usage is TRBJ2-7; 9 positions match TRBD2. The CDR3 extends over 14 amino acids. Germline CDR1 is MNHEY and CDR2 is SMNVEV (reference sequence). V dropped 2 bases and J dropped 6; count of bases not matched to a gene: 5. CDR3 DNA: TGTGCCAGCAGTTTAGCGGGAGGGGTTTCCGAGCAGTACTTC. It yields the protein CASSLAGGVSEQYF.

V gene TRBV28 combines with J gene TRBJ1-5; D may be TRBD1 (6 bases). V dropped 5 bases and J dropped 2 bases, with 19 bases sitting between them. The CDR3 has 17 residues. Per germline, CDR1 MDHEN and CDR2 SYDVKM. The CDR3 DNA follows: TGTGCCAGCAGTCCCTCTAGAGTCAGGGGTGGCAATCAGCCCCAGCATTTT. Its translation: CASSPSRVRGGNQPQHF.

The chain uses TRBV5-6 and TRBJ1-2; tentatively, D is TRBD1 (5 bases). Deletions cut 2 bases from V and 1 base from J, with 9 bases between. Germline lookup yields CDR1 SGHDT and CDR2 YYEEEE. This CDR3 is 14 amino acids long. CDR3 region: CASSLTGFNYGYTF. Written as DNA, the CDR3 is TGTGCCAGCAGCTTAACAGGCTTTAACTATGGCTACACCTTC.

The gene calls are TRBV19 and TRBJ2-7; 11 bases map to TRBD1. CDR3 length equals 14 residues. The V and J ends lost 8 bases and 5 bases, in that order; junction bases with no gene match: 8. The V gene's germline CDR1 is LNHDA and CDR2 SQIVND (reference sequence). This chain's CDR3 is CASRHGTGGNEQYF. The CDR3 region has the DNA TGTGCCAGTCGACACGGGACAGGGGGGAACGAGCAGTACTTC.

The CDR3 region is CASSLDEVLAEQYF. The CDR3 nucleotides are TGTGCCAGCAGCTTAGACGAAGTACTAGCCGAGCAGTACTTC. The rearrangement uses TRBV7-2 and TRBJ2-7; maybe TRBD2 (6 bases). With 1 base removed from V and 6 bases from J, the gap between germline ends came to 13 bases. This CDR3 spans 14 amino acids. CDR1 is SGHTA, CDR2 FQGNSA, per germline. Variable domain in full (rest from reference TRBV7-2 and TRBJ2-7): GAGVSQSPSNKVTEKGKDVELRCDPISGHTALYWYRQSLGQGLEFLIYFQGNSAPDKSGLPSDRFSAERTGGSVSTLTIQRTQQEDSAVYLCASSLDEVLAEQYFGPGTRLTVT.

In its sample, this clone was seen a few times. V usage is TRBV9 and J usage is TRBJ1-2, with 7 bases fitting TRBD1. The CDR3 is 14 residues long. In germline, CDR1 is SGDLS, CDR2 YYNGEE. The ends lost 6 bases at V and 4 bases at J; junction bases unmatched: 9. The CDR3 loop reads CASTDKGTAYGYTF. CDR3 sequence (DNA): TGTGCCAGCACGGACAAGGGGACAGCCTATGGCTACACCTTC. The variable domain in full, completed from reference TRBV9 and TRBJ1-2, reads DSGVTQTPKHLITATGQRVTLRCSPRSGDLSVYWYQQSLDQGLQFLIQYYNGEERAKGNILERFSAQQFPDLHSELNLSSLELGDSALYFCASTDKGTAYGYTFGSGTRLTVV.